This T cell receptor beta chain was captured in a study of blood T cell repertoires in COVID-19. Study summary: T cells, B-cell-depleted T cells, or PBMCs supplied cDNA or gDNA.

The data were produced by immunoSEQ multiplex PCR, yet TCRdb's version contains in-frame clones alone and is incomplete. The top ten clones hold 5% to 7% of a sample with 130,000 to 150,000 clones, 84% of them seen once. The participants were between about 18 and 95 years old and came from under 25 US areas. A single count supports this clone. CDR3 size: 16 residues. The ends lost 3 bases at V and 6 bases at J; junction bases unmatched: 12. CDR1 is LNHDA and CDR2 is SQIVND in the germline V gene (reference sequence). The V gene is TRBV19, the J gene TRBJ1-2; 8 bases are a match to TRBD1. The receptor's source is a woman between 45 and 65 years old who had been exposed to COVID-19. The sample was PBMCs or T cells enriched from blood (not recorded which). CDR3 sequence (DNA): TGTGCCAGTAGTATTCTCGGCAAACAGGGGGGCGATGGCTACACCTTC. It codes for CASSILGKQGGDGYTF.